These 31 T cell receptor beta chains share one sample of origin, sequenced in a study of blood T cell repertoires in COVID-19. Some clones are missing from TCRdb's copy, which holds only in-frame ones; the method was immunoSEQ multiplex PCR. This sample carries over 600,000 clones, 70% to 90% of them seen once, and the ten largest clones take around 0.3%. The sequencing input was peripheral blood. The origin of the receptors is a woman in her late teens or twenties with acute or convalescent COVID-19.

This CDR3 is CASSPDRGRGYGYTF. As DNA, the CDR3 is TGTGCCAGCAGCCCGGACAGGGGGCGCGGCTATGGCTACACCTTC. The V call is TRBV7-8, the J call TRBJ1-2; 11 positions match TRBD1. The CDR3 loop spans 15 amino acids. V was clipped by 5 bases and J by 4 bases; unmatched bases: 6. Per the germline V gene, CDR1 is SGHVS and CDR2 is FQNEAQ.

Only one count was recorded for this clone. The rearrangement joins TRBV18 to TRBJ1-6, with D uncertain. V gave up 3 bases and J gave up 5 bases, with 11 bases separating them. This CDR3 has 15 amino acids. Germline CDR1 reads KGHSH; CDR2 reads LQKENI. CDR3 amino acids: CASSPEINDNSPLHF. CDR3 nucleotide sequence: TGTGCCAGCTCACCCGAGATAAACGATAATTCACCCCTCCACTTT.

The chain employs TRBV6-5 and TRBJ1-5; D gene uncertain. V gave up 8 bases and J gave up 0 bases, with 8 bases separating them. Germline V gives CDR1 MNHEY, CDR2 SVGAGI. CDR3 length: 13 amino acids. CDR3 protein: CASPADSNQPQHF. The CDR3 DNA is TGTGCCAGCCCGGCGGATAGCAATCAGCCCCAGCATTTT.

The genes are TRBV18 and TRBJ2-2; TRBD2 aligns across 11 bases. Unmatched junction bases numbered 4, after V lost 2 bases and J lost 5 bases. The CDR3 spans 16 residues. Germline V gene sequence: CDR1 KGHSH, CDR2 LQKENI. The CDR3 coding sequence is TGTGCCAGCTCACCAGCGCTAGCGGGGGGTACCGGGGAGCTGTTTTTT. It specifies CASSPALAGGTGELFF.

This clone was detected only once. This rearrangement joins TRBV15 to TRBJ2-3, with D tentatively TRBD2 (6 bases). The CDR3 covers 13 residues. Trimming took 5 bases from V and 4 from J, leaving 10 bases between them. The germline V gene encodes CDR1 LNHNV and CDR2 YYDKDF (reference sequence). CDR3 sequence reads: CATSGREADTQYF. CDR3 sequence (DNA): TGTGCCACCAGCGGAAGGGAGGCAGATACGCAGTATTTT.

The chain uses TRBV27 and TRBJ1-6; 7 bases fit TRBD1. The CDR3 has 14 amino acids. In germline, CDR1 is MNHEY, CDR2 SMNVEV (reference sequence). V shed 6 bases, J shed 8 bases, and the junction held 7 bases outside the gene matches. CDR3 region: CASRYRDRDSPLHF. CDR3 DNA: TGTGCCAGCAGGTACCGGGACAGAGATTCACCCCTCCACTTT.

This clone was seen just once. The gene calls are TRBV21-1 and TRBJ1-2; no DNA check was done on the table's D call, TRBD1. TRBV21-1 is marked as a pseudogene. The CDR3 totals 16 residues. The CDR3 sequence is CASISDRGFRTCGYTF. The DNA for the CDR3 is TGTGCCAGCATCTCGGACAGGGGTTTTCGCACTTGTGGCTACACCTTC.

J is TRBJ2-5 and V is TRBV2; TRBD1 matches at 7 bases. After removal of 7 bases from V and 2 bases from J, the junction contained 1 base not matched to a gene. CDR3 length equals 12 residues. Germline assignment: CDR1 SNHLY and CDR2 FYNNEI. The CDR3 region has the DNA TGTGCCAGCAAGGACAGGCAAGAGACCCAGTACTTC. Protein product: CASKDRQETQYF.

This sequence joins TRBV7-9 and TRBJ1-4; D possibly corresponds to TRBD1 (5 bases). CDR3 length equals 10 residues. Germline CDR1 SEHNR, CDR2 FQNEAQ (reference sequence). V shed 10 bases and J shed 7 bases, with 7 bases lying between them. CDR3 loop: CATGAEKLFF. The CDR3, as DNA: TGTGCCACTGGGGCTGAAAAACTGTTTTTT.

The chain is built from TRBV4-1 and TRBJ2-3; 8 bases match TRBD2. The germline gives CDR1 MGHRA, CDR2 YSYEKL. The CDR3 length is 16 residues. The ends lost 5 bases at V and 7 bases at J; junction bases unmatched: 14. CDR3 in DNA: TGCGCCAGCAGCGACTCCTTTGGGGCGGGGGGAAATACGCAGTATTTT. Amino acid sequence: CASSDSFGAGGNTQYF.

The rearrangement uses TRBV5-5 and TRBJ1-2, with 9 bases that match TRBD1. Germline V CDR1 and CDR2: SGHKS, YYEKEE (reference sequence). The CDR3 totals 14 residues. The J segment lost 4 bases and the V segment lost 5 bases, leaving 6 bases of the junction unmatched. The CDR3, as DNA: TGTGCCAGCAGGGTCGGGACAGGGACCTATGGCTACACCTTC. It specifies CASRVGTGTYGYTF.

The J gene is TRBJ1-6, the V gene TRBV28; 9 positions agree with TRBD1. The junction had 9 bases not matched to a gene; V was cut back by 6 bases and J by 6 bases. Germline V gives CDR1 MDHEN, CDR2 SYDVKM. CDR3 length: 16 residues. The CDR3 coding sequence is TGTGCCAGCAGCATCCCGGGACAGGGTTTTAATTCACCCCTCCACTTT. Amino acids: CASSIPGQGFNSPLHF.

The J gene is TRBJ1-1, the V gene TRBV7-9; D not certain. V lost 3 bases, J lost 4 bases, and 18 bases lay in between. The germline CDR1 and CDR2 sequences are SEHNR and FQNEAQ (reference sequence). CDR3 length: 16 residues. CDR3 protein: CASSFRRVSPPTEAFF. The CDR3 DNA reads TGTGCCAGCAGCTTCCGCCGGGTAAGCCCCCCCACTGAAGCTTTCTTT.

The chain recombines TRBV30 with TRBJ2-3, with a tentative D call TRBD2 (6 bases). The CDR3 spans 16 residues. Germline V CDR1 and CDR2: GTSNPN, SVGIG (reference sequence). Trimming left V 1 base short and J 2 bases short, with 16 bases between. The CDR3 region is CAWSDPPRLDTDTQYF. DNA for the CDR3: TGTGCCTGGAGTGACCCTCCTAGACTAGACACAGATACGCAGTATTTT.

CDR3 protein: CATRGVQGSNSPLHF. The CDR3 DNA is TGTGCCACCAGAGGTGTTCAGGGCTCAAATTCACCCCTCCACTTT. The V gene is TRBV15, the J gene TRBJ1-6; a possible D gene is TRBD1 (5 bases). V lost 6 bases, J lost 7 bases, and 16 bases lay in between. The CDR3 contains 15 residues. Germline loops: CDR1 LNHNV, CDR2 YYDKDF (reference sequence).

The V call is TRBV28, the J call TRBJ2-7; 8 nucleotides match TRBD2. V trimming: 4 bases; J trimming: 1 base; junction bases outside the gene matches: 9. The CDR3 is made up of 16 amino acids. Germline CDR1 reads MDHEN; CDR2 reads SYDVKM. CDR3 in amino acids: CASSSPLERGSYEQYF. The CDR3 region has the DNA TGTGCCAGCAGTTCTCCTTTGGAGCGGGGGTCCTACGAGCAGTACTTC.

The chain couples TRBV10-3 to TRBJ1-5; TRBD1 might be the D (6 bases). Trimming took off 2 bases at V and 3 bases at J, with 8 bases between the two ends. Per germline, CDR1 ENHRY and CDR2 SYGVKD. This CDR3 comprises 14 residues. In nucleotides, the CDR3 is TGTGCCATCAGTGAGCAGGGGAACAATCAGCCCCAGCATTTT. Translation: CAISEQGNNQPQHF.

This clone appeared a single time. The genes are TRBV5-1 and TRBJ1-4; 8 bases fit TRBD1. V lost 3 bases to trimming and J lost 11 bases; unmatched junction nucleotides: 6. CDR3 length equals 13 residues. Germline V lookup: CDR1 SGHRS, CDR2 YFSETQ. The CDR3 here is CASSSLTGAKLFF. The CDR3 nucleotides are TGCGCCAGCAGCTCTCTGACAGGGGCTAAACTGTTTTTT.

The CDR3 is CASSLPRPKGETQYF. For the CDR3, the DNA is TGCGCCAGCAGCTTGCCGCGACCAAAGGGGGAGACCCAGTACTTC. The V gene is TRBV5-1, the J gene TRBJ2-5; possible D gene TRBD1, 5 bases. CDR1 and CDR2 from the germline V gene are SGHRS and YFSETQ. The CDR3 has 15 amino acids. Trimming cost V 1 base and J 5 bases, with 15 bases left between them.

The CDR3 DNA sequence: TGTGCCAGCAGTTACTCGATGGTCGTGAGCTCCTACGAGCAGTACTTC. Its translation is CASSYSMVVSSYEQYF. This rearrangement joins TRBV6-5 to TRBJ2-7; D not certain. V was cut by 0 bases and J by 0 bases, with 12 bases left in between. Germline lookup yields CDR1 MNHEY and CDR2 SVGAGI. There are 16 residues in the CDR3.

The CDR3 nucleotides read TGCAGCGTTGAAGTTGCGGAGAACTATGGCTACACCTTC. Its protein product is CSVEVAENYGYTF. This chain joins TRBV29-1 and TRBJ1-2; no definite D call. The germline V and J ends were trimmed by 1 base and 2 bases, with 8 bases remaining between them. Looked up from germline, CDR1 is SQVTM and CDR2 is ANQGSEA. The length of the CDR3 is 13 residues.

The genes are TRBV5-1 and TRBJ2-2; 10 nucleotides line up with TRBD1. The CDR3 has 16 amino acids. The germline V gene encodes CDR1 SGHRS and CDR2 YFSETQ. The ends lost 2 bases at V and 2 bases at J; junction bases unmatched: 3. The CDR3 sequence: CASSFRDRGNTGELFF. DNA of the CDR3: TGCGCCAGCAGCTTCCGGGACAGGGGAAACACCGGGGAGCTGTTTTTT.

The chain joins TRBV28 to TRBJ1-2, with TRBD1 identical over 9 bases. CDR3 length: 14 amino acids. Germline V lookup: CDR1 MDHEN, CDR2 SYDVKM. The V gene end was trimmed by 4 bases and the J gene end by 3 bases; junction bases not matched to a gene: 3. CDR3 nucleotides: TGTGCCAGCAGTTCCTGGACAGGGGACTATGGCTACACCTTC. It specifies CASSSWTGDYGYTF.

V is TRBV6-1 and J is TRBJ2-3; D remains unclear. Germline CDR1 reads MNHNS; CDR2 reads SASEGT. The CDR3 spans 17 residues. Trimming cost V 2 bases and J 3 bases, with 18 bases left between them. The CDR3 nucleotides read TGTGCCAGCAGTGAATACCCACCCCTTCCTAGGACAGATACGCAGTATTTT. This translates into CASSEYPPLPRTDTQYF.

This chain joins TRBV7-9 and TRBJ2-7, with TRBD1 identical over 7 bases. CDR1 is SEHNR, CDR2 FQNEAQ, per germline (reference sequence). J lost 1 base, V lost 4 bases, and 10 bases had no gene match. The CDR3 sequence is 16 residues long. The CDR3 loop reads CASSSSDRAPSYEQYF. The CDR3 DNA is TGTGCCAGCAGCTCAAGTGACAGGGCACCATCCTACGAGCAGTACTTC.

The chain has TRBV30 and TRBJ1-1; a weak D match, TRBD1 (5 bases). The CDR3 runs to 15 residues. The V and J ends lost 2 bases and 1 base respectively, with 14 bases between them. The germline V gene has CDR1 GTSNPN and CDR2 SVGIG (reference sequence). CDR3 coding DNA: TGTGCCTGGAGTCGCCTTCCCCAGGGGAACACTGAAGCTTTCTTT. It specifies CAWSRLPQGNTEAFF.

This clone has just one count. This rearrangement joins TRBV4-1 to TRBJ2-7; a weak D match, TRBD1 (5 bases). Deletions cut 0 bases from V and 0 bases from J, with 9 bases between. Germline values: CDR1 MGHRA, CDR2 YSYEKL. The CDR3 is 15 residues long. DNA for the CDR3: TGCGCCAGCAGCCAAGATGGCAGGGCCTCCTACGAGCAGTACTTC. Protein product: CASSQDGRASYEQYF.

This CDR3 reads CASSFLELVSGELFF. Here the CDR3 DNA reads TGTGCCAGCAGCTTTTTAGAATTAGTCTCCGGGGAGCTGTTTTTT. The chain combines TRBV7-2 with TRBJ2-2; D is uncertain. The CDR3 totals 15 residues. V was pared by 3 bases and J by 6 bases, with 14 bases between. CDR1 is SGHTA, CDR2 FQGNSA, per germline.

The rearrangement links TRBV24-1 to TRBJ1-5; D possibly corresponds to TRBD1 (5 bases). The CDR3 is 16 amino acids. The V and J ends lost 3 bases and 1 base respectively, with 12 bases between them. From germline, CDR1 is KGHDR and CDR2 SFDVKD. The CDR3: CATSDGGTPSNQPQHF. The CDR3, as DNA: TGTGCCACCAGTGATGGGGGGACTCCCAGCAATCAGCCCCAGCATTTT.

This chain connects TRBV28 to TRBJ1-6, with 12 bases that match TRBD1. Per the germline V gene, CDR1 is MDHEN and CDR2 is SYDVKM. The CDR3 consists of 15 residues. Trimming cost V 7 bases and J 7 bases; bases outside gene matches: 5. CDR3 protein: CASTGQGAWNSPLHF. The CDR3 DNA sequence: TGTGCCAGCACGGGACAGGGGGCATGGAATTCACCCCTCCACTTT. Filled out from reference TRBV28 and TRBJ1-6, the complete variable domain reads DVKVTQSSRYLVKRTGEKVFLECVQDMDHENMFWYRQDPGLGLRLIYFSYDVKMKEKGDIPEGYSVSREKKERFSLILESASTNQTSMYLCASTGQGAWNSPLHFGNGTRLTVT.

The genes are TRBV4-2 and TRBJ2-3, with 8 bases that match TRBD2. The J segment lost 2 bases and the V segment lost 5 bases, leaving 6 bases of the junction unmatched. This CDR3 has 15 amino acids. In germline, CDR1 is LGHNA, CDR2 YNFKEQ. DNA for the CDR3: TGTGCCAGCAGCAAAACTAGCGGTAACACAGATACGCAGTATTTT. Protein sequence: CASSKTSGNTDTQYF.